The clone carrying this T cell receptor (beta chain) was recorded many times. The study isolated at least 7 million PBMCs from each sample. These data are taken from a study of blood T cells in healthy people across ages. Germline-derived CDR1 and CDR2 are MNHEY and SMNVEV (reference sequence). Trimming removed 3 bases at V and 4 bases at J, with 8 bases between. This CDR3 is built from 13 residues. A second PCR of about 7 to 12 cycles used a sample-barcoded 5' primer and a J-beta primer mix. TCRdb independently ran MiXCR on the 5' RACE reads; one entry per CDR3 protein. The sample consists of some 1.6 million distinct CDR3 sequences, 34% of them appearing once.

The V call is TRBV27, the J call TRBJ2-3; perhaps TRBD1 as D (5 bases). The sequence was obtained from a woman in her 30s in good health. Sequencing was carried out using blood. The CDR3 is CASSFPGSDTQYF. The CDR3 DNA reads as TGTGCCAGCAGTTTTCCAGGGTCAGATACGCAGTATTTT.